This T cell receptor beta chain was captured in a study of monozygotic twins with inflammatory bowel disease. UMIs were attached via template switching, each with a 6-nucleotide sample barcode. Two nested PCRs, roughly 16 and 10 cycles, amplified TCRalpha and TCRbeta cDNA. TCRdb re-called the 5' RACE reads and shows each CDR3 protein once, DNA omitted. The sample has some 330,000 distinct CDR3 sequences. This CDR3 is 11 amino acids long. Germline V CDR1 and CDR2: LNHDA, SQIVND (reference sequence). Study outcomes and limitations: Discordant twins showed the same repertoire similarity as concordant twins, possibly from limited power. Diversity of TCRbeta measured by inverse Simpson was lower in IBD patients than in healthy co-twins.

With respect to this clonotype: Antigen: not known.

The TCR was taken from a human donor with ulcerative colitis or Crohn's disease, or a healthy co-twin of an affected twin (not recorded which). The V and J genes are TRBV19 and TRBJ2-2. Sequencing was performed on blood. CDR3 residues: CASRWGGELFF.